These T cell receptor beta chains were read from a single sample in a study of blood T cell repertoires in COVID-19. Produced via immunoSEQ multiplex PCR; TCRdb's table is partial and in-frame only. The table lists 250,000 to 300,000 clones, around 92% of them singletons. The sample taken for sequencing was PBMCs or T cells enriched from blood (not recorded which). The receptor set was obtained from a woman aged 50 to 60 who had been exposed to COVID-19. Each CDR3 is given with its conserved first and last residue. A D gene is named only where the DNA matches it firmly. Expanded clones get a size class; other rows say once, few or many, or leave the size out.

>TRBJ1-1|few|.|TRBV29-1
TGCAGCGTTGACTACAAATCGCCCCGGGGCACTGAAGCTTTCTTT
CSVDYKSPRGTEAFF
>TRBJ1-1|.|.|TRBV11-2
TGTGCCAGCAGCTACCGGGGTTATGGGGACACTGAAGCTTTCTTT
CASSYRGYGDTEAFF
>TRBJ2-3|.|TRBD2|TRBV4-2
TGTGCCAGCAGCCAAGGCCTAGCGGGGGGGACAGATACGCAGTATTTT
CASSQGLAGGTDTQYF
>TRBJ2-7|once|TRBD1|TRBV5-5
TGTGCCAGCAGCACCGGGACAGGCTACGAGCAGTACTTC
CASSTGTGYEQYF
>TRBJ2-2|once|.|TRBV18
TGTGCCAGCTCACCCCGACCGACAGGGAACACCGGGGAGCTGTTTTTT
CASSPRPTGNTGELFF
>TRBJ1-1|.|TRBD1|TRBV19
TGTGCCAGTACCCTCGACAGGGCTGAAGCTTTCTTT
CASTLDRAEAFF
>TRBJ2-2|.|.|TRBV3-1/TRBV3-2
TGTGCCAGCAGCCAAAACAGGGTTACTACCGGGGAGCTGTTTTTT
CASSQNRVTTGELFF
>TRBJ2-1|.|TRBD1|TRBV14
TGTGCCAGCAGCCAAAACCGGGACAGCAATGAGCAGTTCTTC
CASSQNRDSNEQFF
>TRBJ2-2|.|TRBD2|TRBV5-1
TGCGCCAGCAGCGTTAGCGGGGGCCAGTACACCGGGGAGCTGTTTTTT
CASSVSGGQYTGELFF
>TRBJ1-5|.|.|TRBV2
TGTGCCAGCAGACAGGGAAATAAGGGCAATCAGCCCCAGCATTTT
CASRQGNKGNQPQHF
>TRBJ1-1|.|.|TRBV6-5
TGTGCCAGTTTAGTCCGGCGCGGGGAGAACACTGAAGCTTTCTTT
CASLVRRGENTEAFF
>TRBJ1-1|.|TRBD1|TRBV19
TGTGCCAGTACCTCGGACAGGCTGAACACTGAAGCTTTCTTT
CASTSDRLNTEAFF
>TRBJ2-7|.|.|TRBV10-3
TGTGCCATCAGTGAGGACAGGTACTACGAGCAGTACTTC
CAISEDRYYEQYF
>TRBJ2-2|.|.|TRBV6-5
TGTGCCAGCAGTTCCCCGGGACAGAACACCGGGGAGCTGTTTTTT
CASSSPGQNTGELFF
>TRBJ1-2|.|.|TRBV6-5
TGTGCCAGCAGTTACTCACCAGGGGATAACTATGGCTACACCTTC
CASSYSPGDNYGYTF
>TRBJ2-1|.|TRBD2|TRBV11-2
TGTGCCAGCAGCCGCGGGACTAGCGGCTACAATGAGCAGTTCTTC
CASSRGTSGYNEQFF
>TRBJ1-5|.|.|TRBV6-1
TGTGCCAGCAGTGAACCCCCTCGACAGGTTTATAGCAATCAGCCCCAGCATTTT
CASSEPPRQVYSNQPQHF
>TRBJ1-4|.|.|TRBV18
TGTGCCAGCTCACCATTCGGGATTGCAACTAATGAAAAACTGTTTTTT
CASSPFGIATNEKLFF
>TRBJ2-1|.|.|TRBV19
TGTGCCAGTAGTCCAGCAGTGGGGCCCTACAATGAGCAGTTCTTC
CASSPAVGPYNEQFF
>TRBJ2-5|.|TRBD1|TRBV6-1
TGTGCCAGCAGTGAGATGGCCGGACAGGTTTCCCCCTACTTC
CASSEMAGQVSPYF
>TRBJ2-2|.|TRBD1|TRBV28
TGTGCCAGCAGTTTCTTGGACAGGGAGCCCGGGGAGCTGTTTTTT
CASSFLDREPGELFF
>TRBJ1-4|.|TRBD1|TRBV27
TGTGCCAGCACCCCAAGCCAGGGGGCGGGTGAAAAACTGTTTTTT
CASTPSQGAGEKLFF
>TRBJ1-2|.|.|TRBV30
TGTGCCTGGAGTGGCCTAGAGGGTGGCTACACCTTC
CAWSGLEGGYTF
>TRBJ2-7|.|TRBD1|TRBV11-2
TGTGCCAGCAGCCGGACCGGGACAGGGACCTACGAGCAGTACTTC
CASSRTGTGTYEQYF
>TRBJ2-7|.|.|TRBV7-2
TGTGCCAGCAGCTTACAGGGGCATCCCTCCTACGAGCAGTACTTC
CASSLQGHPSYEQYF
>TRBJ1-6|once|.|TRBV28
TGTGCCAGCAGTTTAGAGGGTCCATATAATTCACCCCTCCACTTT
CASSLEGPYNSPLHF
>TRBJ2-7|few|.|TRBV5-6
TGTGCCAGCAGTTCTACAGGTTCCTACGAGCAGTACTTC
CASSSTGSYEQYF
>TRBJ2-7|.|TRBD2|TRBV7-2
TGTGCCAGCAGCTGGCGGGGGGGCTTGGAAGAGCAGTACTTC
CASSWRGGLEEQYF
>TRBJ2-1|few|.|TRBV2
TGTGCCAGCAGTGAACCGGAGGGACAGAGGAGAATAAATGAGCAGTTCTTC
CASSEPEGQRRINEQFF
>TRBJ1-6|few|.|TRBV3-1/TRBV3-2
TGTGCCAGCAGCCAAGGCGCAGGGTGGGATTCACCCCTCCACTTT
CASSQGAGWDSPLHF
>TRBJ2-3|.|TRBD2|TRBV3-1/TRBV3-2
TGTGCCAGCAGCCGTCAAAGCGGGAGTAGCACAGATACGCAGTATTTT
CASSRQSGSSTDTQYF
>TRBJ2-1|.|TRBD1|TRBV5-1
TGCGCCAGCAGCCCGCGACAGGGGTCGTCCAATGAGCAGTTCTTC
CASSPRQGSSNEQFF
>TRBJ2-1|once|TRBD1|TRBV3-1/TRBV3-2
TGTGCCAGCAGCCAACGTGGGACAGGGTCTTATAATGAGCAGTTCTTC
CASSQRGTGSYNEQFF
>TRBJ1-5|.|.|TRBV21-1
TGTGCCAGATTCCGGGACAGGGGGCGAGAGAGTCAGCCCCAGCATTTT
CARFRDRGRESQPQHF
>TRBJ1-1|.|.|TRBV4-1
TGCGCCAGCAGCCAGGACAGCTACACTGAAGCTTTCTTT
CASSQDSYTEAFF
>TRBJ2-1|.|.|TRBV7-9
TGTGCCAGCAGCTTATCGGTGTATTCGCAGTTCTTC
CASSLSVYSQFF
>TRBJ1-1|.|TRBD1|TRBV5-1
TGCGCCAGCAGCACCGACAGGGGCTCGAACACTGAAGCTTTCTTT
CASSTDRGSNTEAFF
>TRBJ1-2|.|TRBD1|TRBV6-5
TGTGCCAGCGGGGGGGGACAGGCGCGCTATGGCTACACCTTC
CASGGGQARYGYTF
>TRBJ1-1|.|.|TRBV6-4
TGTGCCAGCAGCTCCGGGTCCGGCGGGAACACTGAAGCTTTCTTT
CASSSGSGGNTEAFF
>TRBJ1-1|.|TRBD1|TRBV19
TGTGCCAGTAGTATCGGGACAGCGAACACTGAAGCTTTCTTT
CASSIGTANTEAFF
>TRBJ2-5|.|TRBD1|TRBV7-2
TGTGCCAGCAGCTTTAACAGGGGGTCAGAGACCCAGTACTTC
CASSFNRGSETQYF
>TRBJ2-5|.|.|TRBV5-6
TGTGCCAGCAGCCGTCCTCAGGGTATGGAGACCCAGTACTTC
CASSRPQGMETQYF
>TRBJ2-1|.|TRBD2|TRBV14
TGTGCCAGCAGCCCCGGGAGCGGGGGGGCCTATGAGCAGTTCTTC
CASSPGSGGAYEQFF
>TRBJ2-7|few|.|TRBV11-2
TGTGCCAGCAGCCCGAGCAGCGGGTACTACGAGCAGTACTTC
CASSPSSGYYEQYF
>TRBJ2-7|.|TRBD2|TRBV19
TGTGCCAGTAGTGTAGCGGGAGACTACTACGAGCAGTACTTC
CASSVAGDYYEQYF